The rows below give T cell receptor beta chains drawn from one sample of a study of blood T cell repertoires in COVID-19. Measured with immunoSEQ multiplex PCR; TCRdb has only the in-frame clones, and not every one. The sample records 260,000 or so clones, 87% being singletons. Sequencing was carried out using PBMCs or T cells enriched from blood (not recorded which). Receptor source: a woman in her twenties or thirties with acute COVID-19. Each CDR3 is given without its conserved first and last residue. The order of the fields is V gene, clone size, CDR3 protein. Expanded clones are given a class, and other clones once, few, many or no size at all.

>TRBV5-1|.
ASSLDFPGQSSYEQY
>TRBV5-1|.
ASSLAPGQTQPQH
>TRBV2|.
ASSQQGERTGELF
>TRBV7-2|.
ASSSSGTPVHEQY
>TRBV6-5|.
ASSYSRAGNTIY
>TRBV19|.
ASSTPWASAGELF
>TRBV10-1|.
ASSRTSAGEKLF
>TRBV12-3/TRBV12-4|few
ASSFSRVRAF
>TRBV5-1|.
ASSLDSGGFSKLYNEQF
>TRBV30|.
AWSDNTYEQY
>TRBV19|.
ASSMVRGSPYNEQF
>TRBV4-3|.
ASSQGGSNPNYGYT
>TRBV25-1|few
ASTQDRGGAGGYT
>TRBV7-6|.
ASSLVTSGGPEETQY
>TRBV21-1|.
ASSTEPGQGNTGELF
>TRBV7-2|once
ASSLGTGPYNEQF
>TRBV11-2|few
ASRPPGRTGNSPLH
>TRBV2|once
ASWGTSPGQQNTEAF
>TRBV29-1|few
SVLQGQRAF
>TRBV4-1|once
ASSPPGDYGYT
>TRBV6-5|.
ASSYRGSGNTIY
>TRBV18|.
ASSNQGQLTEKLF
>TRBV6-1|.
ASSEAHRNEKLF
>TRBV21-1|.
ASSMLPTQTYEQY
>TRBV4-2|.
ASSQTGQGNQPQH
>TRBV5-8|.
AVLGAPLYEQY
>TRBV27|.
ASRQGTDSASYNSPLH
>TRBV7-2|.
ASSLDGGDTGIQY
>TRBV6-2/TRBV6-3|once
ASRYGPSVHTIY
>TRBV14|.
ASSQVAPGELF
>TRBV6-5|.
ASSPGTPVYEQF
>TRBV27|.
ASSFQGTGPNEKLF
>TRBV6-5|few
ASHSGRQNAEAF
>TRBV2|.
ASSKTGLAVQETQY
>TRBV6-1|.
ASSETGTSQETQY
>TRBV3-1/TRBV3-2|.
ASSQGLDTSFYGYT
>TRBV5-1|.
ASSWTGFRETQY
>TRBV29-1|.
SVTGGRGSEAF
>TRBV6-5|.
ASSRDRGRSEAF
>TRBV4-1|.
ASSQNRLAELAKNIQY
>TRBV28|once
ASSQDRGHQETQY